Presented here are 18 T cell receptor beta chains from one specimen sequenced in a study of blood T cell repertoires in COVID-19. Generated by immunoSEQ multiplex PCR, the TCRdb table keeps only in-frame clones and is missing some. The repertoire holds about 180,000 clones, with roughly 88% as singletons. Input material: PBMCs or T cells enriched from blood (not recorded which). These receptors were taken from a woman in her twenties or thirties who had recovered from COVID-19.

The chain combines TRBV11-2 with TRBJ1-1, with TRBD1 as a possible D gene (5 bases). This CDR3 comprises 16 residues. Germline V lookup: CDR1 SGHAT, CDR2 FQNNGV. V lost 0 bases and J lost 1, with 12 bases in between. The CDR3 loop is CASSLDAAGGNTEAFF. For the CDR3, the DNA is TGTGCCAGCAGCTTAGATGCGGCCGGGGGGAACACTGAAGCTTTCTTT.

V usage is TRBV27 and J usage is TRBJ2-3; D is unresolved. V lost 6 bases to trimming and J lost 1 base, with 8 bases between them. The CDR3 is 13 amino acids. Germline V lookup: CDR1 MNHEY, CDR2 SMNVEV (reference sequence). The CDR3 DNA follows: TGTGCCAGCAGGCCTTTAGGCACAGATACGCAGTATTTT. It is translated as CASRPLGTDTQYF.

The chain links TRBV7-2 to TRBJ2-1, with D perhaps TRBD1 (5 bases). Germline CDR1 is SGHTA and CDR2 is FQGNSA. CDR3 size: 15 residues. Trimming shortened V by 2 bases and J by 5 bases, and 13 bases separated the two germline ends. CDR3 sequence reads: CASSLRGLGDNEQFF. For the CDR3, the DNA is TGTGCCAGCAGCTTAAGGGGCCTTGGGGACAATGAGCAGTTCTTC.

The CDR3 nucleotides are TGTGCCAGCAGCCCCGGGACAGGGAAGAGCTCTGGAAACACCATATATTTT. Translating it yields CASSPGTGKSSGNTIYF. The gene calls are TRBV7-8 and TRBJ1-3; 9 positions match TRBD1. The V segment lost 5 bases and the J segment 0 bases; nucleotides outside the gene matches: 8. CDR1 is SGHVS, CDR2 FQNEAQ, per germline. The CDR3 extends over 17 amino acids.

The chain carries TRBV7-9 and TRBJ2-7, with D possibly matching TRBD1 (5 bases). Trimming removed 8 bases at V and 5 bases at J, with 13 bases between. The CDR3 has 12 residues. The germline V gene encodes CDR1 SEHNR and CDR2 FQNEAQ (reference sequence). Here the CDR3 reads CASSNPGHEQYF. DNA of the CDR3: TGTGCCAGCTCAAACCCAGGGCACGAGCAGTACTTC.

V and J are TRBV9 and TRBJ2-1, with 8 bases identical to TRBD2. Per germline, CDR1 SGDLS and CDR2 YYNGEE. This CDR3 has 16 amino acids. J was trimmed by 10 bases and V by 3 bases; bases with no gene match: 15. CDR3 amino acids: CASSADTGTRNGEQFF. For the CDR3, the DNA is TGTGCCAGCAGCGCCGATACCGGGACTAGGAATGGCGAGCAGTTCTTC.

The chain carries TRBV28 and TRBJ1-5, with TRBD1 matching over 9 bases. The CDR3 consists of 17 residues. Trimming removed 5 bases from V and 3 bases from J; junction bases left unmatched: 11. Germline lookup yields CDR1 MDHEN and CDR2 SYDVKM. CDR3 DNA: TGTGCCAGCAGTCGTACTAGGGGGACAGGGAACAATCAGCCCCAGCATTTT. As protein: CASSRTRGTGNNQPQHF.

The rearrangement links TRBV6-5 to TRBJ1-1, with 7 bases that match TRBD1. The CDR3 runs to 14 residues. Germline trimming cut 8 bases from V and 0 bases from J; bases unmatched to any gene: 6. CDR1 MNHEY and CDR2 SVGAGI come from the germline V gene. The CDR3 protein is CASSTGALNTEAFF. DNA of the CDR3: TGTGCCAGCTCCACAGGGGCGTTGAACACTGAAGCTTTCTTT.

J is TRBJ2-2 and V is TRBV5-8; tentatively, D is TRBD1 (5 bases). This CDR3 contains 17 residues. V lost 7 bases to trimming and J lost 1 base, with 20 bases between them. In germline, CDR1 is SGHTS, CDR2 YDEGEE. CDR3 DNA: TGTGCCAGCCAGCTTTATCAGGGATGGGAGAACACCGGGGAGCTGTTTTTT. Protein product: CASQLYQGWENTGELFF.

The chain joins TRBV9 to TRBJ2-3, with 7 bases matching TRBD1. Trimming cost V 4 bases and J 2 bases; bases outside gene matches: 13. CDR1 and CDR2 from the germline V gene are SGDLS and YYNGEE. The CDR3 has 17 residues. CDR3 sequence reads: CASSFQQGIDFTDTQYF. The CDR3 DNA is TGTGCCAGCAGCTTTCAACAGGGGATTGATTTCACAGATACGCAGTATTTT. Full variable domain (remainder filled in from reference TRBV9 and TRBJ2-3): DSGVTQTPKHLITATGQRVTLRCSPRSGDLSVYWYQQSLDQGLQFLIQYYNGEERAKGNILERFSAQQFPDLHSELNLSSLELGDSALYFCASSFQQGIDFTDTQYFGPGTRLTVL.

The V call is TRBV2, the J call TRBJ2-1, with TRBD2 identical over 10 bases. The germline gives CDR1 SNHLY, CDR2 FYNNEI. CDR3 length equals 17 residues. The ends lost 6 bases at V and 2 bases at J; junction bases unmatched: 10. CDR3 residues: CASRGTSGKGPYNEQFF. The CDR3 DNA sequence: TGTGCCAGCAGGGGTACTAGCGGGAAGGGACCCTACAATGAGCAGTTCTTC.

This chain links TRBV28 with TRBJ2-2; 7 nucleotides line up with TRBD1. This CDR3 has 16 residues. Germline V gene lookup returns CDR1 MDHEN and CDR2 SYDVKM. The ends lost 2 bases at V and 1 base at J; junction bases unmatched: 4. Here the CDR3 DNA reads TGTGCCAGCAGTTTAGGAGCAGGGGGGAACACCGGGGAGCTGTTTTTT. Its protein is CASSLGAGGNTGELFF.

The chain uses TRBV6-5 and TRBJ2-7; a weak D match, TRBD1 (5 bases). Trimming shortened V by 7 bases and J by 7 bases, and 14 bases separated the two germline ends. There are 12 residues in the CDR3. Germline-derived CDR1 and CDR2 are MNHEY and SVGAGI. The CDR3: CASNQGSWEQYF. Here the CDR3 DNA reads TGTGCCAGCAATCAGGGATCTTGGGAGCAGTACTTC.

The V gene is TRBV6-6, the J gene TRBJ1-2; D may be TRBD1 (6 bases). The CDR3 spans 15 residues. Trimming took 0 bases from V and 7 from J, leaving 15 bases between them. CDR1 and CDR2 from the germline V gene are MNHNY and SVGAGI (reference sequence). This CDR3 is CASSYSKLGAGGYTF. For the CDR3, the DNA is TGTGCCAGCAGTTACTCGAAATTGGGGGCTGGTGGCTACACCTTC.

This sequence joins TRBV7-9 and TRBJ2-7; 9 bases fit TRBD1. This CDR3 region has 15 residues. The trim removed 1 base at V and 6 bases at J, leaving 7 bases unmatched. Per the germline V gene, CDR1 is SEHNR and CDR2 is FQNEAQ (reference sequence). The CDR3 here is CASSLDMDRGSEQYF. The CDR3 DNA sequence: TGTGCCAGCAGCTTAGATATGGACAGGGGCAGCGAGCAGTACTTC.

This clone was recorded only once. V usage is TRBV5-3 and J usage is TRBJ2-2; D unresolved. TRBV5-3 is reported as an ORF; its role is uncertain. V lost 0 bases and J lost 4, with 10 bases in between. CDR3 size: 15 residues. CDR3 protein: CARSLEAVTTGELFF. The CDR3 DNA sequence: TGTGCCAGAAGCTTGGAGGCGGTAACCACCGGGGAGCTGTTTTTT.

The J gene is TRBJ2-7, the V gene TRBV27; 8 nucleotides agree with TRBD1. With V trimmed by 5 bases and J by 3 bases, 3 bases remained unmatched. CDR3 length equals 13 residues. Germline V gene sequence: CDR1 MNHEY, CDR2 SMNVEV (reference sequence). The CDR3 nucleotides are TGTGCCAGCAGTGGACAGGGCGGCTACGAGCAGTACTTC. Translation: CASSGQGGYEQYF.

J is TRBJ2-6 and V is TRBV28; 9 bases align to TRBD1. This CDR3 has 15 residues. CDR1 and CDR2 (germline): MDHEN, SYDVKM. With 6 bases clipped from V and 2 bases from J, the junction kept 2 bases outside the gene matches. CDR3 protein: CASRTGGAGANVLTF. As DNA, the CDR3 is TGTGCCAGCAGAACAGGGGGCGCTGGGGCCAACGTCCTGACTTTC.